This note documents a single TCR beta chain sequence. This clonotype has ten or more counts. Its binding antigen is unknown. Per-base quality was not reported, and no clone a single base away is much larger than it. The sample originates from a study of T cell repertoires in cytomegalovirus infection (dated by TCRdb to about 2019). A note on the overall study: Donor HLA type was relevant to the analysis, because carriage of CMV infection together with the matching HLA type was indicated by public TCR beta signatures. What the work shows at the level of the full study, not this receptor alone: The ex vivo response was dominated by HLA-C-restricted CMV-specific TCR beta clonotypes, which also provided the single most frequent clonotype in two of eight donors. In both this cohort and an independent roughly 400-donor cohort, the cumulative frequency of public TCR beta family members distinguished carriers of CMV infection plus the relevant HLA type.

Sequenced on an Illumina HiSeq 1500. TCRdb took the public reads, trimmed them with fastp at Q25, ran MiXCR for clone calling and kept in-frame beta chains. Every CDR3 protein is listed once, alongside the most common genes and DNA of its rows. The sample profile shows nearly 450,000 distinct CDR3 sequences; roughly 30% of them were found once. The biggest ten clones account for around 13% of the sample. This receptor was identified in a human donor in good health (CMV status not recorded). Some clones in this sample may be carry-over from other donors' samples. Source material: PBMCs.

The CDR3 sequence is CASSYLGPYNEQFF. In nucleotides, the sequence is TGTGCCAGCAGTTACTTGGGACCCTACAATGAGCAGTTCTTC. The sequence joins TRBV6-5 to TRBJ2-1; the D element could tentatively be TRBD1 or TRBD2, as 5 bases agree for each. The CDR3, from cysteine to phenylalanine, totals 14 residues. The DNA shown is the 42-base CDR3, in frame from base 1. Based on the germline V gene, the CDR1 and CDR2 sequences are MNHEY and SVGAGI. V loses 1 base of germline sequence and J loses 2 bases, and the interval between the two ends is 6 bases.